This paragraph covers one TCR beta chain sequence. Seattle patients were enrolled while actively infected and followed longitudinally. This specimen comes from a study of blood T cell repertoires in COVID-19. In the study overall: Samples of COVID-19 (acute and convalescent) were obtained from the United States, Italy and Spain. In each case, the material was cDNA or gDNA derived from T cells, B-cell-depleted T cells, or PBMCs.

The germline gives CDR1 SGHRS, CDR2 YFSETQ. This CDR3 spans 17 amino acids. The junction had 9 bases not matched to a gene; V was cut back by 0 bases and J by 2 bases. In the original processing: Estimated nucleated cell counts came from reference gene primer amplification. Clones were sequenced by immunoSEQ multiplex PCR, and TCRdb holds only the in-frame ones, with some missing. Clone size and V and J calls were adopted from that table, with D and trimming inferred from the DNA. Among 200,000 or so clones listed, around four fifths were seen once. The clonotype originates from a woman aged 80 or over with COVID-19, enrolled during active disease. The sequencing input was peripheral blood. The chain has TRBV5-1 and TRBJ2-7; 9 bases are a match to TRBD2. The CDR3 DNA follows: TGCGCCAGCAGCTTGGAGGCTAGCGGGACCTATACCTACGAGCAGTACTTC. It specifies CASSLEASGTYTYEQYF.